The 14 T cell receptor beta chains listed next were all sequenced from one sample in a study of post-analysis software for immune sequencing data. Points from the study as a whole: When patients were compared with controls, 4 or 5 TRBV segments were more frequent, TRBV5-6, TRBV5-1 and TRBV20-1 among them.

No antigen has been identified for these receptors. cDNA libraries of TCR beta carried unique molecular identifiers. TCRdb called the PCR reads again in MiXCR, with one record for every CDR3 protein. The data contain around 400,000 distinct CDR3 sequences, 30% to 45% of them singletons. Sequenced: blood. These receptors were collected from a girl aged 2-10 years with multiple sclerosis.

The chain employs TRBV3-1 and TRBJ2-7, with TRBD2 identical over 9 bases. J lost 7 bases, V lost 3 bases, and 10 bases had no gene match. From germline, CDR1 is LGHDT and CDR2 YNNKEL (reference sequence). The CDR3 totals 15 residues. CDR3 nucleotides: TGTGCCAGCAGCCAGGCCGGTAGCGGGAGCATTGAGCAGTACTTC. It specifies CASSQAGSGSIEQYF.

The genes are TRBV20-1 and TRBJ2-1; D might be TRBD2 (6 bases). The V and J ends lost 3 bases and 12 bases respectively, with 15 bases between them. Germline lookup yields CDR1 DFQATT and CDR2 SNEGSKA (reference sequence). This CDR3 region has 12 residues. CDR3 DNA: TGCAGTGCTAGTAGCACCCGGGGGAGGCAGTTCTTC. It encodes CSASSTRGRQFF.

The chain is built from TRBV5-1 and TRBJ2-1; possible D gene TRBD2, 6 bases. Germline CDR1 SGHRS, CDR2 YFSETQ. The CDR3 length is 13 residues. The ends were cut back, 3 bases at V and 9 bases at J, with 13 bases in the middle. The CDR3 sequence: CASSSGGNPEQFF. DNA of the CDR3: TGCGCCAGCAGCTCCGGGGGTAACCCTGAGCAGTTCTTC.

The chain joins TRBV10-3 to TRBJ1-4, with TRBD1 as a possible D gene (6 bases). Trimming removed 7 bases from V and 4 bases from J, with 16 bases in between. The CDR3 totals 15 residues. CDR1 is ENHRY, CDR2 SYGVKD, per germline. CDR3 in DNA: TGTGCCATCAAGAGGGGGGACGGTCTTAATGAAAAACTGTTTTTT. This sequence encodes CAIKRGDGLNEKLFF.

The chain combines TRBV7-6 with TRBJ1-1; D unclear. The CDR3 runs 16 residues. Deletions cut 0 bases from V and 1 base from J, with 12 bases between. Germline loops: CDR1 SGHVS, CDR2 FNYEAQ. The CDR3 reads CASSLAPLGGNTEAFF. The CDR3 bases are TGTGCCAGCAGCTTAGCCCCGTTAGGCGGGAACACTGAAGCTTTCTTT.

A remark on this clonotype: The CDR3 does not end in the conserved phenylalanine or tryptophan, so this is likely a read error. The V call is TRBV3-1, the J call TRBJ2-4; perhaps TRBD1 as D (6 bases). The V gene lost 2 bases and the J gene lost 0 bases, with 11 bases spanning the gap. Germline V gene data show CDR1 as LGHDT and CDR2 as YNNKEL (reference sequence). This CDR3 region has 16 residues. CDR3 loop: CASSQWDTQAKNIQYC. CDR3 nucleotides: TGTGCCAGCAGCCAATGGGACACGCAAGCCAAAAACATTCAGTACTGC.

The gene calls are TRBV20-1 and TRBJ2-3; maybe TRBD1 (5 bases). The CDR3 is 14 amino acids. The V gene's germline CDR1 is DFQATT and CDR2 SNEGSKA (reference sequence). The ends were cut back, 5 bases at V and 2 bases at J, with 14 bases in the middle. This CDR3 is CSAASQAHTDTQYF. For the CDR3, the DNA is TGCAGTGCTGCATCACAGGCACACACAGATACGCAGTATTTT.

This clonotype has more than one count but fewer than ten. This chain's CDR3 is CSARDGMGGSYEQYF. The CDR3 DNA follows: TGCAGTGCTAGAGATGGTATGGGGGGTTCATACGAGCAGTACTTC. The chain links TRBV20-1 to TRBJ2-7; D might be TRBD2 (6 bases). The CDR3 runs to 15 residues. V was shortened by 0 bases and J by 4 bases, with 16 bases between the two germline ends. The germline gives CDR1 DFQATT, CDR2 SNEGSKA (reference sequence).

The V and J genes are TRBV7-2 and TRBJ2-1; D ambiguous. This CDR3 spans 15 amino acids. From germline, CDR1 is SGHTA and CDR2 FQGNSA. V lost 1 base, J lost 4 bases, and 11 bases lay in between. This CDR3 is CASSLGLVIYNEQFF. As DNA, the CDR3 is TGTGCCAGCAGCTTAGGGCTAGTGATTTACAATGAGCAGTTCTTC.

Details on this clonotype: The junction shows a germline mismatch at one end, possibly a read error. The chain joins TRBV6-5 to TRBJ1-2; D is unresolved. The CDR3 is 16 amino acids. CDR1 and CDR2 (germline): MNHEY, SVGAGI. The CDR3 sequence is CASIPRLGSTNYGYTF. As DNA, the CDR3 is TGCGCCAGCATTCCCCGCCTCGGGAGTACTAACTATGGCTACACCTTC.

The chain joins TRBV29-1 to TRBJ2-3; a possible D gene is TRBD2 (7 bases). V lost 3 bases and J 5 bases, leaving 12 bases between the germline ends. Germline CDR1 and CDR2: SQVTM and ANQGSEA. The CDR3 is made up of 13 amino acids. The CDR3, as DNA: TGCAGCGTTGAGCGCGGGGGCTTAGATACGCAGTATTTT. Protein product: CSVERGGLDTQYF.

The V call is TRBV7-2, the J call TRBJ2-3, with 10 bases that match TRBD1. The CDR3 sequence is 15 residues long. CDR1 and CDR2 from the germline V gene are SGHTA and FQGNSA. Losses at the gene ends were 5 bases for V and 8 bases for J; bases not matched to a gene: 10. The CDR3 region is CASSPWDRGGGTQYF. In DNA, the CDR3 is TGTGCCAGCAGCCCCTGGGACAGGGGAGGTGGTACGCAGTATTTT.

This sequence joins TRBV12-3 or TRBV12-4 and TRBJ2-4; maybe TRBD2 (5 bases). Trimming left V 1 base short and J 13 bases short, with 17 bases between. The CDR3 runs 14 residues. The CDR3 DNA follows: TGTGCCAGCAGTTTAGAACCGGTGGTGTGGGAGCAGTACTTC. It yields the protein CASSLEPVVWEQYF.

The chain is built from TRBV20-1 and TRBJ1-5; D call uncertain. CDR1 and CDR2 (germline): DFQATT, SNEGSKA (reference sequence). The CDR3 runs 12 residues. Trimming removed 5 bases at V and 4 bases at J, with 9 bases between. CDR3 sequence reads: CSAHRKNQPQHF. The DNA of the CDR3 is TGCAGTGCTCACCGTAAAAATCAGCCCCAGCATTTT.